The rows below give T cell receptor beta chains drawn from one sample of a study of blood T cell repertoires in COVID-19. Assay: immunoSEQ multiplex PCR; the TCRdb copy retains only in-frame clones and omits some. The repertoire holds tens of thousands of clones, with 80% to 90% as singletons. Material for sequencing was peripheral blood. The receptors derive from a man aged 45-65 years with active COVID-19. Each CDR3 is given with its conserved first and last residue. Fields, in order: CDR3 protein, CDR3 DNA, V gene, J gene, D gene, clone size. A D gene is named only where the DNA matches it firmly. Only some rows state a clone size, as once, few, many or a class for expanded clones.

CDR3aa: CASPTGLDTGELFF; CDR3nt: TGTGCCAGCCCTACAGGGTTGGACACCGGGGAGCTGTTTTTT; v_gene: TRBV21-1; j_gene: TRBJ2-2; d_gene: -; abundance: -
CDR3aa: CASSDRTNQPQHF; CDR3nt: TGTGCCAGCAGTGACAGAACCAATCAGCCCCAGCATTTT; v_gene: TRBV6-1; j_gene: TRBJ1-5; d_gene: -; abundance: -
CDR3aa: CASNTGSPNGYTF; CDR3nt: TGTGCCAGCAATACGGGGTCTCCTAATGGCTACACCTTC; v_gene: TRBV2; j_gene: TRBJ1-2; d_gene: -; abundance: -
CDR3aa: CASSPGTGGSPRGYTF; CDR3nt: TGTGCCAGCAGCCCAGGGACAGGGGGCTCCCCCCGTGGCTACACCTTC; v_gene: TRBV9; j_gene: TRBJ1-2; d_gene: TRBD1; abundance: -
CDR3aa: CASSPAVASNSPLHF; CDR3nt: TGTGCCAGCAGCCCCGCGGTGGCGAGTAATTCACCCCTCCACTTT; v_gene: TRBV11-1; j_gene: TRBJ1-6; d_gene: -; abundance: -
CDR3aa: CASSLGGGRTDTQYF; CDR3nt: TGTGCCAGCAGCTTGGGCGGGGGGCGCACAGATACGCAGTATTTT; v_gene: TRBV7-9; j_gene: TRBJ2-3; d_gene: TRBD2; abundance: -
CDR3aa: CATSDGGSGLTAETQYF; CDR3nt: TGTGCCACCAGTGATGGGGGTAGCGGTCTTACGGCGGAGACCCAGTACTTC; v_gene: TRBV24-1; j_gene: TRBJ2-5; d_gene: -; abundance: -
CDR3aa: CASRLRLWGGTDTQYF; CDR3nt: TGTGCCAGCAGGCTTCGACTATGGGGGGGCACAGATACGCAGTATTTT; v_gene: TRBV28; j_gene: TRBJ2-3; d_gene: -; abundance: once
CDR3aa: CASSLARYNSPLHF; CDR3nt: TGTGCCAGCAGCTTGGCACGGTACAATTCACCCCTCCACTTT; v_gene: TRBV5-6; j_gene: TRBJ1-6; d_gene: -; abundance: many
CDR3aa: CASKRQGTGNTIYF; CDR3nt: TGTGCCAGCAAAAGGCAGGGTACGGGAAACACCATATATTTT; v_gene: TRBV3-1/TRBV3-2; j_gene: TRBJ1-3; d_gene: -; abundance: -
CDR3aa: CAWSVGDRGTEAFF; CDR3nt: TGTGCCTGGAGTGTAGGGGACAGGGGGACTGAAGCTTTCTTT; v_gene: TRBV30; j_gene: TRBJ1-1; d_gene: TRBD1; abundance: few
CDR3aa: CASSQTRLGTYEQYF; CDR3nt: TGTGCCAGCAGCCAAACTAGGTTAGGCACCTACGAGCAGTACTTC; v_gene: TRBV5-4; j_gene: TRBJ2-7; d_gene: -; abundance: -
CDR3aa: CASSIIRAGELFF; CDR3nt: TGTGCCAGTAGTATTATCAGGGCCGGGGAGCTGTTTTTT; v_gene: TRBV19; j_gene: TRBJ2-2; d_gene: -; abundance: -
CDR3aa: CASTHNEKLFF; CDR3nt: TGTGCCAGTACCCATAATGAAAAACTGTTTTTT; v_gene: TRBV19; j_gene: TRBJ1-4; d_gene: -; abundance: -
CDR3aa: CASSVALSGNTIYF; CDR3nt: TGTGCCAGCAGCGTAGCTTTATCCGGAAACACCATATATTTT; v_gene: TRBV9; j_gene: TRBJ1-3; d_gene: -; abundance: -
CDR3aa: CASSSQGAQSVGELFF; CDR3nt: TGCGCCAGCAGCTCACAGGGGGCGCAATCCGTAGGGGAGCTGTTTTTT; v_gene: TRBV5-1; j_gene: TRBJ2-2; d_gene: TRBD1; abundance: -
CDR3aa: CASGSTGRVFYEQYF; CDR3nt: TGTGCCAGCGGGTCGACCGGCAGGGTTTTTTACGAGCAGTACTTC; v_gene: TRBV27; j_gene: TRBJ2-7; d_gene: -; abundance: -
CDR3aa: CASSLRTGNYGYTF; CDR3nt: TGTGCCAGCAGTTTACGGACAGGAAACTATGGCTACACCTTC; v_gene: TRBV27; j_gene: TRBJ1-2; d_gene: TRBD1; abundance: -
CDR3aa: CASSYDQRGAYNEQFF; CDR3nt: TGTGCCAGCAGTTACGACCAGCGGGGGGCCTACAATGAGCAGTTCTTC; v_gene: TRBV6-6; j_gene: TRBJ2-1; d_gene: TRBD2; abundance: -
CDR3aa: CATSVRGDTQYF; CDR3nt: TGTGCCACCAGTGTTCGGGGAGATACGCAGTATTTT; v_gene: TRBV24-1; j_gene: TRBJ2-3; d_gene: -; abundance: -
CDR3aa: CASSYSGVTEAFF; CDR3nt: TGTGCCAGCAGTTACTCAGGGGTTACTGAAGCTTTCTTT; v_gene: TRBV6-6; j_gene: TRBJ1-1; d_gene: -; abundance: -
CDR3aa: CASSLGGRRETQYF; CDR3nt: TGCGCCAGCAGCTTGGGGGGGCGGCGAGAGACCCAGTACTTC; v_gene: TRBV5-1; j_gene: TRBJ2-5; d_gene: -; abundance: -
CDR3aa: CASSLMAGGPYEQYF; CDR3nt: TGTGCCAGCAGCTTAATGGCGGGAGGGCCCTACGAGCAGTACTTC; v_gene: TRBV7-2; j_gene: TRBJ2-7; d_gene: TRBD2; abundance: -
CDR3aa: CARSLSPLLAVFGTGELFF; CDR3nt: TGTGCCAGAAGCTTGAGCCCGCTCCTAGCGGTATTCGGGACCGGGGAGCTGTTTTTT; v_gene: TRBV5-3; j_gene: TRBJ2-2; d_gene: TRBD2; abundance: -
CDR3aa: CASSPSPTDTQYF; CDR3nt: TGTGCCAGCAGCCCAAGCCCCACAGATACGCAGTATTTT; v_gene: TRBV7-3; j_gene: TRBJ2-3; d_gene: -; abundance: -
CDR3aa: CASSGQGPTTGELFF; CDR3nt: TGTGCCAGCAGTGGACAGGGGCCAACAACCGGGGAGCTGTTTTTT; v_gene: TRBV28; j_gene: TRBJ2-2; d_gene: TRBD1; abundance: -
CDR3aa: CASSLGVAEAFF; CDR3nt: TGTGCCAGCTCCTTAGGGGTAGCTGAAGCTTTCTTT; v_gene: TRBV18; j_gene: TRBJ1-1; d_gene: -; abundance: -
CDR3aa: CASRIGQGTNQPQHF; CDR3nt: TGTGCCAGCAGAATCGGACAGGGGACGAATCAGCCCCAGCATTTT; v_gene: TRBV6-5; j_gene: TRBJ1-5; d_gene: TRBD1; abundance: -
CDR3aa: CASSPGGSSYEQYF; CDR3nt: TGTGCCAGCAGCCCCGGTGGGAGCTCCTACGAGCAGTACTTC; v_gene: TRBV7-9; j_gene: TRBJ2-7; d_gene: -; abundance: -
CDR3aa: CASSSATSGSTGELFF; CDR3nt: TGTGCCAGCTCATCCGCGACTAGCGGGAGCACCGGGGAGCTGTTTTTT; v_gene: TRBV18; j_gene: TRBJ2-2; d_gene: TRBD2; abundance: -
CDR3aa: CASSQDTTGVNYGYTF; CDR3nt: TGCGCCAGCAGCCAAGATACGACAGGAGTTAACTATGGCTACACCTTC; v_gene: TRBV4-3; j_gene: TRBJ1-2; d_gene: -; abundance: -
CDR3aa: CASSKGEVTDTQYF; CDR3nt: TGCGCCAGCTCCAAAGGGGAGGTCACAGATACGCAGTATTTT; v_gene: TRBV5-1; j_gene: TRBJ2-3; d_gene: -; abundance: -
CDR3aa: CASSGGTVEKLFF; CDR3nt: TGTGCCAGCAGCGGGGGGACAGTAGAAAAACTGTTTTTT; v_gene: TRBV3-1/TRBV3-2; j_gene: TRBJ1-4; d_gene: TRBD1; abundance: -
CDR3aa: CASSYGGNEQFF; CDR3nt: TGTGCCAGCAGTTACGGGGGTAATGAGCAGTTCTTC; v_gene: TRBV12-3/TRBV12-4; j_gene: TRBJ2-1; d_gene: -; abundance: -
CDR3aa: CASRVREGGNQPQHF; CDR3nt: TGTGCCAGCAGGGTCAGGGAAGGAGGCAATCAGCCCCAGCATTTT; v_gene: TRBV6-5; j_gene: TRBJ1-5; d_gene: -; abundance: -
CDR3aa: CASSLAEGRRGNTEAFF; CDR3nt: TGTGCCAGCAGCTTAGCCGAAGGTCGGAGGGGAAACACTGAAGCTTTCTTT; v_gene: TRBV7-8; j_gene: TRBJ1-1; d_gene: -; abundance: -
CDR3aa: CASSLVTGSGNTIYF; CDR3nt: TGTGCCAGCAGCTTGGTAACAGGCTCTGGAAACACCATATATTTT; v_gene: TRBV5-6; j_gene: TRBJ1-3; d_gene: -; abundance: once
CDR3aa: CASSKGQGGEQYF; CDR3nt: TGTGCCAGCAGCAAGGGACAGGGGGGCGAGCAGTACTTC; v_gene: TRBV6-5; j_gene: TRBJ2-7; d_gene: TRBD1; abundance: -
CDR3aa: CASSLVGTQDYEQYF; CDR3nt: TGTGCCAGCAGCTTAGTCGGTACCCAAGACTACGAGCAGTACTTC; v_gene: TRBV7-2; j_gene: TRBJ2-7; d_gene: -; abundance: few
CDR3aa: CASSQAAGGPISTDTQYF; CDR3nt: TGCGCCAGCAGCCAAGCGGCGGGAGGTCCTATAAGCACAGATACGCAGTATTTT; v_gene: TRBV4-3; j_gene: TRBJ2-3; d_gene: TRBD2; abundance: -
CDR3aa: CASSLGRWTQYF; CDR3nt: TGTGCCAGCAGCCTAGGGAGGTGGACCCAGTACTTC; v_gene: TRBV28; j_gene: TRBJ2-5; d_gene: -; abundance: -
CDR3aa: CASSGLAGLSHEQYF; CDR3nt: TGTGCCAGTAGTGGACTAGCGGGCCTATCCCACGAGCAGTACTTC; v_gene: TRBV19; j_gene: TRBJ2-7; d_gene: TRBD2; abundance: -
CDR3aa: CASSENLGGLGYGYTF; CDR3nt: TGTGCCAGCAGTGAAAATTTGGGGGGTCTTGGGTATGGCTACACCTTC; v_gene: TRBV6-1; j_gene: TRBJ1-2; d_gene: -; abundance: -
CDR3aa: CASSYSRETGGTEAFF; CDR3nt: TGTGCCAGCAGTTACTCGCGAGAGACAGGGGGAACTGAAGCTTTCTTT; v_gene: TRBV6-5; j_gene: TRBJ1-1; d_gene: TRBD1; abundance: -
CDR3aa: CASSLRTSGTREQYF; CDR3nt: TGTGCCAGCAGCCTCCGGACTAGCGGGACGAGGGAGCAGTACTTC; v_gene: TRBV7-3; j_gene: TRBJ2-7; d_gene: TRBD2; abundance: once
CDR3aa: CASSLQPGLAGGFHEQFF; CDR3nt: TGTGCCAGTAGTCTACAGCCGGGACTAGCGGGAGGGTTTCATGAGCAGTTCTTC; v_gene: TRBV19; j_gene: TRBJ2-1; d_gene: TRBD2; abundance: -
CDR3aa: CASSLGAEREYF; CDR3nt: TGTGCCAGCAGCCTGGGGGCGGAGCGGGAGTATTTT; v_gene: TRBV5-5; j_gene: TRBJ2-3; d_gene: -; abundance: few
CDR3aa: CASRRDSESYEQYF; CDR3nt: TGTGCCAGCAGACGGGACAGCGAATCCTACGAGCAGTACTTC; v_gene: TRBV6-5; j_gene: TRBJ2-7; d_gene: TRBD1; abundance: few
CDR3aa: CSAKGLAGRFF; CDR3nt: TGCAGTGCTAAAGGACTAGCGGGGAGGTTCTTC; v_gene: TRBV20-1; j_gene: TRBJ2-1; d_gene: TRBD2; abundance: few
CDR3aa: CASSQETGGGYNSPLHF; CDR3nt: TGTGCCAGCAGCCAAGAGACAGGGGGAGGGTATAATTCACCCCTCCACTTT; v_gene: TRBV3-1/TRBV3-2; j_gene: TRBJ1-6; d_gene: TRBD1; abundance: many
CDR3aa: CASSSRGRGTEAFF; CDR3nt: TGTGCCAGCAGCTCCAGAGGGCGAGGAACTGAAGCTTTCTTT; v_gene: TRBV11-2; j_gene: TRBJ1-1; d_gene: -; abundance: -
CDR3aa: CASSEPGTTSGNTIYF; CDR3nt: TGTGCCAGCAGCGAGCCGGGAACGACCTCTGGAAACACCATATATTTT; v_gene: TRBV5-8; j_gene: TRBJ1-3; d_gene: -; abundance: -
CDR3aa: CASTRAREPGETQYF; CDR3nt: TGTGCCAGCACCCGAGCCCGGGAGCCGGGAGAGACCCAGTACTTC; v_gene: TRBV6-5; j_gene: TRBJ2-5; d_gene: -; abundance: -
CDR3aa: CASSLVQGNTEAFF; CDR3nt: TGTGCCAGCAGCCTGGTCCAGGGGAACACTGAAGCTTTCTTT; v_gene: TRBV3-1/TRBV3-2; j_gene: TRBJ1-1; d_gene: -; abundance: -
CDR3aa: CASGTSFYNEQFF; CDR3nt: TGTGCCAGCGGGACTAGTTTCTACAATGAGCAGTTCTTC; v_gene: TRBV5-6; j_gene: TRBJ2-1; d_gene: TRBD2; abundance: -
CDR3aa: CASSLPPRTSGRSETQYF; CDR3nt: TGTGCCAGCAGCTTACCCCCGCGGACTAGCGGGAGGTCAGAGACCCAGTACTTC; v_gene: TRBV7-2; j_gene: TRBJ2-5; d_gene: TRBD2; abundance: -
CDR3aa: CASSPTGDLGYTF; CDR3nt: TGTGCCAGCAGCCCGACAGGGGATCTCGGCTACACCTTC; v_gene: TRBV5-5; j_gene: TRBJ1-2; d_gene: TRBD1; abundance: -